This T cell receptor beta chain was sequenced for a study of cytomegalovirus exposure and HLA in healthy donors (TCRdb year 2017). Regarding the complete study: An earlier analysis of some 550 of the donors reported more than 250 Gb of sequence data and around 120 million unique TCR beta sequences from some 180 million T cells. An early release that covered fewer than 750 HLA-typed donors contained 250 to 350 gigabases of sequencing data and around 80 million unique TCR sequences. Of the 300 to 400 genotyped donors, approximately 83% fell in the genetic ancestry cluster associated with self-reported Caucasian donors. The study was designed to test whether signatures of past pathogen exposure could be identified by cataloging public T cell receptors. The T cell repertoires of some 700 subjects were profiled by immunosequencing and related to cytomegalovirus serostatus. A separate validation cohort of more than 100 different subjects was used in addition to the approximately 670-subject first cohort. The study combined high-throughput TCR immunosequencing, statistical association of individual TCRs with disease status, and machine learning to predict cytomegalovirus infection status. A later analysis re-examined previously published TCR beta repertoires from roughly 720 donors and added high-resolution HLA genotyping to investigate patterns of TCR occurrence. The later analysis used no new phenotypic data to find candidate immune exposures, relying instead on TCR beta sequences and their occurrence across donors. To decide whether each TCR beta V gene segment behaved as functional or pseudogenic, an earlier analysis of fewer than 750 of the donors relied on high-throughput TCR beta sequencing. Donor age, sex, ethnicity and CMV serostatus were compiled alongside the repertoire data. A later genetic analysis took genome-wide SNP genotypes for 398 of the 666 donors and used that subset as a discovery cohort. All discovery cohort repertoires had been generated on a single sequencing platform. HLA typing included class I and class II loci at four-digit resolution. Typing coverage varied by locus: roughly 629-640 donors for A, B, C, DRB1 and DQB1; more than 500 for DQA1; 606 for DPA1; 400 to 480 for DPB1. Because of strong linkage in the cohort, roughly five DR-DQ haplotypes were treated as single units for association and clustering. Among around 400 genotyped donors of the cohort, an average of about 240,000 unique TCR beta nucleotide sequences were sequenced per donor, around 18% of them non-productive. Study-wide conclusions, independent of this receptor: Presence/absence analyses assumed roughly uniform sequencing depth across donors, an assumption that may not hold. The authors suggested that the approach could potentially be extended to other disease states and immunological phenotypes. Several of the top co-occurrence clusters appeared to be linked to parvovirus B19, influenza, CMV and Epstein-Barr virus, according to a later analysis. This cohort had only TCR beta chains sequenced, and the lack of alpha or paired-chain data limited which features could be detected. An association between a missense DCLRE1C variant and V-gene and J-gene trimming of TCR beta chains was found in a later genetic analysis and replicated in an independent cohort. CMV serostatus was the only immune exposure information available for the cohort. Because HLA typing was missing for some donors at each locus, association tests included only the typed subset. When HLA alleles, especially DR and DQ, strongly co-occurred, attributing TCR associations to individual alleles was difficult. A later analysis found that HLA-associated TCR beta chains were more clonally expanded and had lower generation probabilities than equally common non-associated chains. A further reported finding was that TCR beta sequences accurately predicted the HLA-A and HLA-B alleles for most subjects in the first cohort. Most TCR sequences were observed very rarely across donors, whereas some public TCRs were present in many individuals. At a false discovery rate of 0.05, a later analysis linked around 17,000 TCR beta sequences to specific HLA alleles. In vitro tests confirmed that a few of the cytomegalovirus-associated TCR beta chains recognize cytomegalovirus antigens. Linkage disequilibrium might explain the correlated functional status among segregating V segments, but an unknown experimental factor could not be ruled out. Compared with the roughly 700-donor mean, donors in an Asian-associated ancestry cluster had fewer N-insertions in productive TCRs, according to a later genetic analysis. A cluster of highly shared sequence variants was judged likely to be a technical artifact of the sequencing pipeline. Most CMV-associated TCR beta chains appeared to be HLA-restricted in a later analysis, and the HLA associations seemed to be driven largely by CMV exposure. The study gave a list of 150 to 200 TCR beta chains associated with cytomegalovirus. Because the 87-base-pair reads could not distinguish some IMGT-functional V segments, including TRBV6-2 and TRBV6-3, those segments were excluded. The earlier analysis of approximately 560 of the donors excluded some 15 rarely observed V segments, including chromosome 9 orphons, because counts were too low. Cytomegalovirus status was reported to be diagnosed by the classifier with high specificity and sensitivity in both the original and validation cohorts. Broadly in line with IMGT annotations, most TCR beta V segments showed up in productive rearrangements about 87% or about 30% of the time in an earlier analysis of several hundred of the donors. According to a later analysis, TCR association rates differed among HLA loci, with DRB1 alleles showing the most associated TCRs and HLA-C alleles showing the fewest.

The trim is 2 bases for V and 5 bases for J, with a gap of 25 bases between the germline ends. CDR1 MGHRA and CDR2 YSYEKL are derived from the germline V gene. The CDR3, from cysteine to phenylalanine, totals 18 residues. Only the CDR3 part of the read is kept: 54 bases, read in frame from the first base. The cohort comprised fewer than 750 healthy bone marrow donors. At the time of sampling, every cohort member was nominally healthy, though immune exposures that went unrecorded were likely present. The donor was CMV seropositive and belonged to the group of more than 250 seropositive cohort members. Each donor provided a peripheral blood sample, and peripheral blood mononuclear cells were used for TCR beta sequencing. The Qiagen DNeasy Blood Extraction Kit was used to extract genomic DNA from the blood cell samples. Receptor libraries were prepared by the immunoSEQ multiplex PCR assay. For the multiplex PCR, a mixture combining 60 forward primers for TCR Vbeta segments and 13 reverse primers for TCR Jbeta segments was used. The CDR3 region of rearranged TCR beta genes was amplified from genomic DNA with a multiplex PCR assay. On the Illumina HiSeq System, the amplified TCR beta libraries were sequenced as 87-base-pair reads. The original methods were these. Across the 670 or so repertoires, a later analysis counted around 80 million unique TCR beta chains, around 11 million of which were shared by at least two donors. Raw reads were error-corrected and collapsed into unique sequences by a nearest-neighbor algorithm in which closely related sequences were merged to remove PCR and sequencing errors. Alignment of CDR3 sequences to IMGT reference sequences was used to assign V, D and J gene segments. For a sequence to be retained, a match of at least six nucleotides was required to both a V gene segment and a J gene segment. A rearrangement was called productive if the CDR3 had no stop codons and remained in frame with V and J, and every other rearrangement was called non-productive. Following IMGT convention, CDR3 was defined as the stretch from the second conserved V-encoded cysteine to the conserved J-encoded phenylalanine. The earlier analysis of 587 of the donors excluded sequences that lacked an unambiguous match to a single V gene segment. In an earlier analysis of around 600 of the donors, V segments were called functional above 56.7% productive rearrangements and were called segregating when the between-donor standard deviation exceeded 5%. To diagnose cytomegalovirus status from the catalog of TCR beta chain sequences, a statistical classification framework was built. A later analysis assigned V and J genes by comparing TCR nucleotide sequences with IMGT/GENE-DB human TR gene sequences. In a later analysis, CDR3 sequences and most-parsimonious VDJ recombination scenarios were assigned using the TCRdist pipeline. In a later analysis, each TCR beta chain was defined by its CDR3 amino acid sequence together with its V-gene family, and reads without a unique V-gene family were excluded. A later analysis removed 550 to 650 highly shared, low-generation-probability nucleotide sequences to deal with suspected cross-contamination and a sequencing artifact. For each public chain, a later analysis derived a clonal expansion index from normalized ranks of inferred template counts within each repertoire. Generation probabilities in a later analysis came from a VDJ recombination model fitted to out-of-frame rearrangements, and those results were checked against IGoR. Hypergeometric tests were used in a later analysis to score TCR-TCR, TCR-HLA and TCR-CMV co-occurrence, with a repertoire-size bias correction applied to the TCR pairs. To estimate false discovery rates, a later analysis permuted the HLA or CMV assignments 20 times. A later analysis grouped co-occurring TCRs with DBSCAN, adding TCRdist sequence similarity when clustering within HLA-allele-positive subsets. Repertoires with fewer than 30,000 or more than 120,000 public chains were left out of co-occurrence clustering, as were about five repertoires with anomalous nucleotide sharing. TCRdb mirrors the immuneACCESS table, restricted to in-frame sequences. Some clones are absent from its copies; in checked studies, under half trace to an unresolved V gene, and the reason for the others is unknown. V and J calls and clone size are copied from that table; D and trimming were computed from the DNA. The sample table lists about 82,000 clones, approximately 74% of them with a count of one. Roughly 6.1% of the sample comes from the top ten.

Notes on this clone: The clone's antigen remains unknown. Base quality data are lacking; no much larger clone is found one base away.

This sequence was found in a woman aged 45-65 years in good health and CMV-seropositive. Sequencing was carried out using PBMCs. The receptor chain draws on TRBV4-1 and TRBJ2-7, and TRBD1 may be the D gene, going by 5 matching bases. The nucleotides are TGCGCCAGCAGCCAACCAAGGGGTGGCAGGGCCGGAGTCAACGAGCAGTACTTC. Its protein reads: CASSQPRGGRAGVNEQYF.